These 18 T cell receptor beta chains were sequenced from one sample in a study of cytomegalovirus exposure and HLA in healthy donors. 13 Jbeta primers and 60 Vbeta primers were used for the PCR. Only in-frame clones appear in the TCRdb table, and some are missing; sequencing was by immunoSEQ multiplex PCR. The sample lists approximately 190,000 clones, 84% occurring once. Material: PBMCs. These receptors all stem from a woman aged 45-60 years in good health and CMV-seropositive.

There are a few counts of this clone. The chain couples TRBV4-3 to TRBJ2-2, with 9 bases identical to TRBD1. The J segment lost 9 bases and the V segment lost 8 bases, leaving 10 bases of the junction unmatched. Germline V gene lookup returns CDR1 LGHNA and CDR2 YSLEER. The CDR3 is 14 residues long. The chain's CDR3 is CASGDDRGNRELFF. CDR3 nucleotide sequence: TGCGCCAGCGGGGACGACAGGGGGAATAGGGAGCTGTTTTTT.

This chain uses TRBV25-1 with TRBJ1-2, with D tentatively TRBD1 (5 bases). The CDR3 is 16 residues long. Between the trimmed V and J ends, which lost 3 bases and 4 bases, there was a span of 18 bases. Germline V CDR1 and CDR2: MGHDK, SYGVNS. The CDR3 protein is CASSDTVGGTSYGYTF. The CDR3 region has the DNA TGTGCCAGCAGTGACACCGTAGGCGGGACTTCCTATGGCTACACCTTC.

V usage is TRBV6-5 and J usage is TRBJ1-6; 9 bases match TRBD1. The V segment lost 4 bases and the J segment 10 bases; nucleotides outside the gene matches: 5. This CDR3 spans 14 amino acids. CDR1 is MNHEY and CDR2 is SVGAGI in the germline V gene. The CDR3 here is CASSFRTGVSPLHF. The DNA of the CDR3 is TGTGCCAGCAGTTTCAGGACAGGGGTCTCACCCCTCCACTTT.

The CDR3 DNA reads as TGTGCCAGCAGCGGGAAGGACTCAAACTATGGCTACACCTTC. This sequence encodes CASSGKDSNYGYTF. The chain carries TRBV7-2 and TRBJ1-2; the D is unclear. The V gene lost 5 bases and the J gene lost 2 bases, with 12 bases spanning the gap. Germline CDR1 reads SGHTA; CDR2 reads FQGNSA. The CDR3 is made up of 14 amino acids.

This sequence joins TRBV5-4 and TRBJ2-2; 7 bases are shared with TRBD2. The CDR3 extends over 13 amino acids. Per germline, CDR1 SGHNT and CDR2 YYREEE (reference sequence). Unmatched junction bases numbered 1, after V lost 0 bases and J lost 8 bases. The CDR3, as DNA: TGTGCCAGCAGCTTGGAGGGAGGGGGGGAGCTGTTTTTT. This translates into CASSLEGGGELFF.

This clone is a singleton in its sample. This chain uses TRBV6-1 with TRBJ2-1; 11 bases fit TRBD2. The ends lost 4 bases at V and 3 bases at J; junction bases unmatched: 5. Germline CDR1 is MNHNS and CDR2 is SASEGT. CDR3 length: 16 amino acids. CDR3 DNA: TGTGCCAGCAGTGTAGAAACTAGCGGGGGCTACAATGAGCAGTTCTTC. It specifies CASSVETSGGYNEQFF.

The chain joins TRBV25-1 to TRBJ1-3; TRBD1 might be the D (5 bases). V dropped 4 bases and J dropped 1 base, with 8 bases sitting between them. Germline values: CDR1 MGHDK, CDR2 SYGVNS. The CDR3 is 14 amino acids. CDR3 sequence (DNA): TGTGCCAGCAGTGCGGGGGTTTCTGGAAACACCATATATTTT. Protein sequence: CASSAGVSGNTIYF.

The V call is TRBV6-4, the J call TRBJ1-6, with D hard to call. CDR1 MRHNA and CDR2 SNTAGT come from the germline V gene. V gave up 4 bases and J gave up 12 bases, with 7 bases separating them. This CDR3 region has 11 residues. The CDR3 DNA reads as TGTGCCAGCAGTGTCCTAGAACCCCTCCACTTT. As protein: CASSVLEPLHF.

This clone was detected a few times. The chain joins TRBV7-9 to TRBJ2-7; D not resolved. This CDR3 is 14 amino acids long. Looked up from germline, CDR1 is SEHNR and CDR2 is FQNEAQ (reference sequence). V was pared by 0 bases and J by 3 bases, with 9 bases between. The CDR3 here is CASSLAQNGYEQYF. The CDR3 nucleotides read TGTGCCAGCAGCTTAGCACAGAACGGCTACGAGCAGTACTTC.

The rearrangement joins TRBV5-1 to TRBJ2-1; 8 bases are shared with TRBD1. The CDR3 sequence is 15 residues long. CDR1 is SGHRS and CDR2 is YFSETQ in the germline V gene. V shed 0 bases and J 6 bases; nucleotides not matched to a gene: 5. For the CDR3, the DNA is TGCGCCAGCAGCTTGGAGGGACAGGTATTCAATGAGCAGTTCTTC. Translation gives CASSLEGQVFNEQFF.

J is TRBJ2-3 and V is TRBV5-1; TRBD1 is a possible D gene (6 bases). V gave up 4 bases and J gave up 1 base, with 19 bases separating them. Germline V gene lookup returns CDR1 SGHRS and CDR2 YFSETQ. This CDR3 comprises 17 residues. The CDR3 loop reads CASSPFGQPGGTDTQYF. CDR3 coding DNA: TGCGCCAGCAGCCCATTCGGCCAACCAGGGGGCACAGATACGCAGTATTTT.

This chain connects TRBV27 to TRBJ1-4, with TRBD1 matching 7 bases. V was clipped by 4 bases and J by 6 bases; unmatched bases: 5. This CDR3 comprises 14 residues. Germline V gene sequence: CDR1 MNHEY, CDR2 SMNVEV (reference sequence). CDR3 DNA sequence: TGTGCCAGCAGTTCCAGGGGGTCTGATGAAAAACTGTTTTTT. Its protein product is CASSSRGSDEKLFF.

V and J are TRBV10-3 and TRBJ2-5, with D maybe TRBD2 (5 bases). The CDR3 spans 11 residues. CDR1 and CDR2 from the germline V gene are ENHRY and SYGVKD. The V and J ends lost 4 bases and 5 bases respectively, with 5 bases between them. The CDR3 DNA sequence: TGTGCCATCAGTGGAGGGGAGACCCAGTACTTC. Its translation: CAISGGETQYF.

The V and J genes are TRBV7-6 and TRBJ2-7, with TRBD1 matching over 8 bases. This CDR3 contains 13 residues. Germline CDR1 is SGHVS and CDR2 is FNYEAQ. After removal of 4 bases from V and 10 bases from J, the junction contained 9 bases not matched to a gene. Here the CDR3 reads CASSSTGVSEQYF. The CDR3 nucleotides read TGTGCCAGCAGCTCGACAGGGGTTTCGGAACAGTACTTC.

The CDR3 coding sequence is TGTGCCAGCAGGCAGGGGGCCTACAATGAGCAGTTCTTC. It is translated as CASRQGAYNEQFF. The V and J genes are TRBV5-6 and TRBJ2-1; 7 nucleotides line up with TRBD1. The CDR3 runs 13 residues. V trimming: 5 bases; J trimming: 2 bases; junction bases outside the gene matches: 1. In germline, CDR1 is SGHDT, CDR2 YYEEEE.

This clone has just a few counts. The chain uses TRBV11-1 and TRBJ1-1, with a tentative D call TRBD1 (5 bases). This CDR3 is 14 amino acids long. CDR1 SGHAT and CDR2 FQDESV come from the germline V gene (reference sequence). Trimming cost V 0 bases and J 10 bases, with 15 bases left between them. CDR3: CASSLAGQRKGAFF. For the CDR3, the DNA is TGTGCCAGCAGCTTAGCGGGGCAGCGAAAGGGAGCTTTCTTT. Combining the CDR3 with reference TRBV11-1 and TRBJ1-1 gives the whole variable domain EAEVAQSPRYKITEKSQAVAFWCDPISGHATLYWYRQILGQGPELLVQFQDESVVDDSQLPKDRFSAERLKGVDSTLKIQPAELGDSAMYLCASSLAGQRKGAFFGQGTRLTVV.

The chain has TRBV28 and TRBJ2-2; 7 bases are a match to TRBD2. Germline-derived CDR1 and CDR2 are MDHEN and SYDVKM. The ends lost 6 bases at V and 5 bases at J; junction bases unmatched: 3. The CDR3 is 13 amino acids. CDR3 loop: CASSGGGTGELFF. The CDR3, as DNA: TGTGCCAGCAGCGGGGGAGGGACCGGGGAGCTGTTTTTT. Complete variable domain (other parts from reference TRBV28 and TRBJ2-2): DVKVTQSSRYLVKRTGEKVFLECVQDMDHENMFWYRQDPGLGLRLIYFSYDVKMKEKGDIPEGYSVSREKKERFSLILESASTNQTSMYLCASSGGGTGELFFGEGSRLTVL.

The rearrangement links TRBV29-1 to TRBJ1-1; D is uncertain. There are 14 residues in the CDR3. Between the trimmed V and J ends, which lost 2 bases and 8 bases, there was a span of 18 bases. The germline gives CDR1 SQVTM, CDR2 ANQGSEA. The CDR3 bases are TGCAGCGTTGAATATAGAACAGAGGAGGCCGAAGCTTTCTTT. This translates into CSVEYRTEEAEAFF.